Each of the 31 T cell receptor beta chains below was sequenced from the same sample in a study of Ad26.COV2.S vaccination and SARS-CoV-2 variants. Treatment denoted: over 15 received Ad26.COV2.S at low or high dose, single or two shots; 5 received placebo; per-sample allocation not given. Sampling occurred on day 63 after the first vaccine or placebo injection. This table comes from immunoSEQ multiplex PCR, and its TCRdb copy is limited to in-frame clones, with some not included. This sample has 400,000 to 450,000 clones, with roughly 90% found just once. The sample was peripheral blood, taken in a trial of Ad26.COV2.S vaccine versus placebo. The receptors were gathered from a person aged 18-60 years who received the Ad26.COV2.S COVID-19 vaccine or a placebo.

The V gene is TRBV7-2, the J gene TRBJ2-7; D perhaps matches TRBD2 (5 bases). CDR1 and CDR2 from the germline V gene are SGHTA and FQGNSA. Between the trimmed V and J ends, which lost 5 bases and 2 bases, there was a span of 28 bases. The CDR3 consists of 19 residues. Here the CDR3 DNA reads TGTGCCAGCAGCCGGGCCCAGAGATTTACCGGGGAAAAGGCCTACGAGCAGTACTTC. Translated: CASSRAQRFTGEKAYEQYF.

The chain carries TRBV29-1 and TRBJ1-1; the match to TRBD1 covers 7 bases. This CDR3 is 14 amino acids long. The J segment lost 2 bases and the V segment lost 0 bases, leaving 3 bases of the junction unmatched. Germline V gives CDR1 SQVTM, CDR2 ANQGSEA. The CDR3 DNA reads as TGCAGCGTTGAAGATGGACAGGTAAACACTGAAGCTTTCTTT. This translates into CSVEDGQVNTEAFF.

This sequence joins TRBV4-3 and TRBJ2-5; 8 bases match TRBD2. The CDR3 has 14 residues. The V and J ends lost 1 base and 5 bases, in that order; junction bases with no gene match: 3. From germline, CDR1 is LGHNA and CDR2 YSLEER. CDR3 amino acids: CASSQAGGQETQYF. In DNA, the CDR3 is TGCGCCAGCAGCCAAGCGGGGGGGCAGGAGACCCAGTACTTC.

The V and J genes are TRBV6-5 and TRBJ2-5; 10 positions match TRBD1. The CDR3 totals 15 residues. V lost 2 bases and J lost 4; bases outside the gene matches: 4. The germline V gene has CDR1 MNHEY and CDR2 SVGAGI. The CDR3 protein is CASSYPGQGIETQYF. In nucleotides, the CDR3 is TGTGCCAGCAGTTACCCGGGACAGGGGATAGAGACCCAGTACTTC.

This chain joins TRBV28 and TRBJ2-1; 8 nucleotides agree with TRBD1. V was clipped by 6 bases and J by 10 bases; unmatched bases: 8. The CDR3 covers 13 residues. Germline CDR1 reads MDHEN; CDR2 reads SYDVKM. CDR3 residues: CASRGSGGWEQFF. For the CDR3, the DNA is TGTGCCAGCAGGGGTTCAGGGGGCTGGGAGCAGTTCTTC.

V gene TRBV29-1 combines with J gene TRBJ1-2, with no clear D. The germline V and J ends were trimmed by 6 bases and 2 bases, with 7 bases remaining between them. CDR1 and CDR2 (germline): SQVTM, ANQGSEA. This CDR3 is 11 amino acids long. The CDR3 here is CSVGVNYGYTF. Here the CDR3 DNA reads TGCAGCGTAGGAGTGAACTATGGCTACACCTTC.

This sequence joins TRBV18 and TRBJ1-6; TRBD1 is a possible D gene (5 bases). Per germline, CDR1 KGHSH and CDR2 LQKENI. V was cut by 6 bases and J by 7 bases, with 13 bases left in between. This CDR3 spans 14 amino acids. CDR3 sequence reads: CASSPRDGNSPLHF. CDR3 coding DNA: TGTGCCAGCTCCCCCCGGGACGGGAATTCACCCCTCCACTTT.

This chain connects TRBV7-8 to TRBJ2-1; 8 nucleotides line up with TRBD2. V lost 2 bases to trimming and J lost 4 bases; unmatched junction nucleotides: 4. Looked up from germline, CDR1 is SGHVS and CDR2 is FQNEAQ. This CDR3 has 15 amino acids. This CDR3 reads CASSLNGGEYNEQFF. In nucleotides, the CDR3 is TGTGCCAGCAGCTTAAACGGGGGGGAATACAATGAGCAGTTCTTC. The whole variable domain, filled in from reference TRBV7-8 and TRBJ2-1, reads GAGVSQSPRYKVAKRGQDVALRCDPISGHVSLFWYQQALGQGPEFLTYFQNEAQLDKSGLPSDRFFAERPEGSVSTLKIQRTQQEDSAVYLCASSLNGGEYNEQFFGPGTRLTVL.

This rearrangement joins TRBV9 to TRBJ1-3; 10 positions match TRBD1. The CDR3 spans 15 residues. CDR1 and CDR2 (germline): SGDLS, YYNGEE. Losses at the gene ends were 3 bases for V and 4 bases for J; bases not matched to a gene: 4. The DNA for the CDR3 is TGTGCCAGCAGCGCGGGACAGGGGTCCGGAAACACCATATATTTT. Protein: CASSAGQGSGNTIYF. The full variable domain, in which reference TRBV9 and TRBJ1-3 provide the parts outside the CDR3, is DSGVTQTPKHLITATGQRVTLRCSPRSGDLSVYWYQQSLDQGLQFLIQYYNGEERAKGNILERFSAQQFPDLHSELNLSSLELGDSALYFCASSAGQGSGNTIYFGEGSWLTVV.

The CDR3 nucleotides are TGCAGCTTCTCCGGGGACTACAATGAGCAGTTCTTC. It specifies CSFSGDYNEQFF. The genes are TRBV29-1 and TRBJ2-1; D possibly corresponds to TRBD2 (5 bases). The CDR3 length is 12 residues. Trimming cost V 8 bases and J 3 bases, with 11 bases left between them. Germline CDR1 reads SQVTM; CDR2 reads ANQGSEA.

V gene TRBV25-1 combines with J gene TRBJ1-3, with D perhaps matching TRBD1 (5 bases). Per the germline V gene, CDR1 is MGHDK and CDR2 is SYGVNS. The CDR3 runs to 15 residues. Trimming pared 5 bases from V and 0 bases from J, leaving 11 bases between. The CDR3: CASSYGGTSGNTIYF. The CDR3 region has the DNA TGTGCCAGCAGTTACGGTGGGACCTCTGGAAACACCATATATTTT.

The gene calls are TRBV5-1 and TRBJ2-5; 8 bases match TRBD1. With V trimmed by 7 bases and J by 5 bases, 13 bases remained unmatched. Germline CDR1 is SGHRS and CDR2 is YFSETQ. The CDR3 contains 15 residues. The CDR3 DNA is TGCGCCAGCGGACGGACAGGGCCCCCTTTGGAGACCCAGTACTTC. Protein product: CASGRTGPPLETQYF.

In its sample, this clone was seen once. This chain links TRBV4-1 with TRBJ2-1; 12 bases are a match to TRBD1. Losses at the gene ends were 4 bases for V and 8 bases for J; bases not matched to a gene: 9. CDR3 size: 16 residues. The germline V gene has CDR1 MGHRA and CDR2 YSYEKL. This chain's CDR3 is CASSRTGTGGGDEQFF. CDR3 nucleotides: TGCGCCAGCAGCCGGACCGGGACAGGGGGCGGCGATGAGCAGTTCTTC.

This rearrangement joins TRBV4-1 to TRBJ1-1; no definite D call. CDR1 is MGHRA, CDR2 YSYEKL, per germline. The CDR3 has 13 amino acids. V was cut by 1 base and J by 3 bases, with 6 bases left in between. This CDR3 reads CASSQVADTEAFF. CDR3 DNA: TGCGCCAGCAGCCAAGTTGCGGACACTGAAGCTTTCTTT.

This clone was seen only once. The chain uses TRBV19 and TRBJ1-2, with 8 bases identical to TRBD1. CDR1 is LNHDA, CDR2 SQIVND, per germline (reference sequence). The length of the CDR3 is 16 residues. V shed 9 bases and J 2 bases; nucleotides not matched to a gene: 14. The CDR3 DNA reads as TGTGCCAGCGACAGGGATGACAGGGGAGCCAACTATGGCTACACCTTC. This codes for CASDRDDRGANYGYTF.

The chain joins TRBV28 to TRBJ2-1; D is possibly TRBD2 (6 bases). CDR1 and CDR2 from the germline V gene are MDHEN and SYDVKM. CDR3 length: 12 amino acids. The V end was cut by 9 bases, the J end by 4 bases, with 10 bases between. This chain's CDR3 is CASVSGYNEQFF. DNA for the CDR3: TGTGCCAGTGTTAGCGGATACAATGAGCAGTTCTTC.

This clone was found once. The chain carries TRBV2 and TRBJ1-1; TRBD1 matches at 10 bases. Germline CDR1 SNHLY, CDR2 FYNNEI. This CDR3 region has 16 residues. Losses at the gene ends were 5 bases for V and 1 base for J; bases not matched to a gene: 7. CDR3 coding DNA: TGTGCCAGCAGTCCTCGGGACAGGGGACCGAACACTGAAGCTTTCTTT. Its translation is CASSPRDRGPNTEAFF.

The chain joins TRBV15 to TRBJ2-3, with D maybe TRBD1 (5 bases). Germline V CDR1 and CDR2: LNHNV, YYDKDF (reference sequence). V shed 4 bases and J shed 2 bases, with 16 bases lying between them. The CDR3 consists of 16 residues. CDR3 protein: CATSNRTIKITDTQYF. The CDR3 bases are TGTGCCACCAGCAACCGGACAATTAAAATCACAGATACGCAGTATTTT.

The V and J genes are TRBV24-1 and TRBJ1-5; TRBD1 matches 11 bases. J lost 13 bases, V lost 2 bases, and 9 bases had no gene match. Germline V CDR1 and CDR2: KGHDR, SFDVKD. The CDR3 is 15 amino acids. CDR3 amino acids: CATSDSGTGGRVQHF. The CDR3 DNA sequence: TGTGCCACCAGTGATTCCGGGACAGGGGGTAGGGTGCAGCATTTT.

This clone was picked up one time. V gene TRBV4-1 combines with J gene TRBJ2-7, with D unresolved. CDR3 length: 16 amino acids. Germline assignment: CDR1 MGHRA and CDR2 YSYEKL. V gave up 0 bases and J gave up 2 bases, with 14 bases separating them. This CDR3 reads CASSQDRTTKAYEQYF. The CDR3 nucleotides read TGCGCCAGCAGCCAAGACCGAACGACAAAAGCCTACGAGCAGTACTTC.

This rearrangement joins TRBV3-1 (or the pseudogene TRBV3-2) to TRBJ1-3; 7 bases fit TRBD1. There are 17 residues in the CDR3. Trimming removed 0 bases from V and 7 bases from J; junction bases left unmatched: 12. CDR1 is LGHDT and CDR2 is YNNKEL in the germline V gene (reference sequence). The CDR3 is CASSQDNAGGIINTIYF. The CDR3 nucleotides are TGTGCCAGCAGCCAAGATAATGCAGGGGGGATTATCAACACCATATATTTT.

The rearrangement uses TRBV5-5 and TRBJ2-3; D is possibly TRBD2 (5 bases). Germline-derived CDR1 and CDR2 are SGHKS and YYEKEE (reference sequence). This CDR3 spans 15 amino acids. V gave up 0 bases and J gave up 0 bases, with 8 bases separating them. The CDR3 protein is CASSLGLYSTDTQYF. The DNA for the CDR3 is TGTGCCAGCAGCTTGGGACTATACAGCACAGATACGCAGTATTTT. Looking up the rest from reference TRBV5-5 and TRBJ2-3 gives the full variable domain: DAGVTQSPTHLIKTRGQQVTLRCSPISGHKSVSWYQQVLGQGPQFIFQYYEKEERGRGNFPDRFSARQFPNYSSELNVNALLLGDSALYLCASSLGLYSTDTQYFGPGTRLTVL.

The J gene is TRBJ1-2, the V gene TRBV19; D gene uncertain. The CDR3 is made up of 15 amino acids. V shed 0 bases and J shed 3 bases, with 11 bases lying between them. CDR1 LNHDA and CDR2 SQIVND come from the germline V gene (reference sequence). The CDR3 DNA sequence: TGTGCCAGTAGTATAGATCACGGAGGCTACTATGGCTACACCTTC. It translates to CASSIDHGGYYGYTF.

This chain uses TRBV9 with TRBJ2-5; D is perhaps TRBD2 (5 bases). V was pared by 0 bases and J by 3 bases, with 12 bases between. The germline V gene encodes CDR1 SGDLS and CDR2 YYNGEE. The CDR3 runs 15 residues. CDR3 region: CASSVEDEEEETQYF. The CDR3 DNA reads TGTGCCAGCAGCGTAGAGGACGAGGAGGAAGAGACCCAGTACTTC.

V gene TRBV6-2 or TRBV6-3 combines with J gene TRBJ1-6; TRBD1 matches at 8 bases. The germline V gene encodes CDR1 MNHEY and CDR2 SVGEGT. V lost 2 bases and J lost 2; bases outside the gene matches: 11. This CDR3 is built from 19 residues. CDR3 loop: CASSYDRRWTGPYNSPLHF. The CDR3 coding sequence is TGTGCCAGCAGTTACGATCGGCGGTGGACAGGGCCCTATAATTCACCCCTCCACTTT.

CDR3 sequence (DNA): TGTGCCAGTAGTGTAAAACTACAGGGGCGAGCAGATACGCAGTATTTT. It specifies CASSVKLQGRADTQYF. This chain uses TRBV19 with TRBJ2-3; TRBD1 matches at 7 bases. Trimming took 5 bases from V and 4 from J; bases not matched to a gene: 12. Germline assignment: CDR1 LNHDA and CDR2 SQIVND (reference sequence). This CDR3 is built from 16 residues.

This clone was seen more than once but under ten times. Other DNA sequences in this specimen translate into the identical CDR3. The chain combines TRBV7-9 with TRBJ2-7, with no clear D. The CDR3 covers 13 residues. V shed 4 bases and J shed 1 base, with 8 bases lying between them. Germline V gene sequence: CDR1 SEHNR, CDR2 FQNEAQ (reference sequence). The CDR3 DNA reads as TGTGCCAGCAGCTCGCAGGCTTCCTACGAGCAGTACTTC. As protein: CASSSQASYEQYF. The whole variable domain, remainder taken from reference TRBV7-9 and TRBJ2-7, is DTGVSQNPRHKITKRGQNVTFRCDPISEHNRLYWYRQTLGQGPEFLTYFQNEAQLEKSRLLSDRFSAERPKGSFSTLEIQRTEQGDSAMYLCASSSQASYEQYFGPGTRLTVT.

This clone was observed a single time. The chain links TRBV30 to TRBJ2-3, with 9 bases that match TRBD2. Unmatched junction bases numbered 7, after V lost 2 bases and J lost 4 bases. The CDR3 is made up of 15 amino acids. Germline CDR1 GTSNPN, CDR2 SVGIG (reference sequence). The CDR3 loop reads CAWSLRGGWSDTQYF. CDR3 nucleotides: TGTGCCTGGAGTTTGCGGGGGGGTTGGTCAGATACGCAGTATTTT.

The chain joins TRBV18 to TRBJ2-1; TRBD1 agrees at 11 bases. Germline lookup yields CDR1 KGHSH and CDR2 LQKENI. J was trimmed by 9 bases and V by 3 bases; bases with no gene match: 7. The CDR3 sequence is 15 residues long. For the CDR3, the DNA is TGTGCCAGCTCACCGCCGGGACAGGGGGGGGGTGAGCAGTTCTTC. Translated, it gives CASSPPGQGGGEQFF.

This chain joins TRBV27 and TRBJ2-5; perhaps D is TRBD1 or TRBD2 (5 bases each). Germline V gene data show CDR1 as MNHEY and CDR2 as SMNVEV (reference sequence). With 5 bases removed from V and 4 bases from J, the gap between germline ends came to 14 bases. The CDR3 is 14 amino acids. The CDR3 DNA reads as TGTGCCAGCAGTCCGGGGCGGTTTCGAGAGACCCAGTACTTC. The encoded protein is CASSPGRFRETQYF.

The chain employs TRBV9 and TRBJ1-2, with D perhaps TRBD1 (5 bases). The V gene lost 3 bases and the J gene lost 2 bases, with 8 bases spanning the gap. The V gene's germline CDR1 is SGDLS and CDR2 YYNGEE. The CDR3 extends over 13 amino acids. Here the CDR3 DNA reads TGTGCCAGCAGCGAACAGGTGAACTATGGCTACACCTTC. This sequence encodes CASSEQVNYGYTF.